The 7 T cell receptor beta chains given below trace back to one sample, sequenced in a study of cytomegalovirus exposure and HLA in healthy donors. The PCR had 60 Vbeta and 13 Jbeta primers. Generated by immunoSEQ multiplex PCR, the TCRdb table keeps only in-frame clones and is missing some. In the table there are 65,000 to 85,000 clones, 77% of which are singletons. Material for sequencing was PBMCs. The receptors were sampled from a man aged 50 to 60 in good health and CMV-seropositive.

This clone has a handful of counts. CDR3 residues: CASSEKGGPAKREEDEQFF. Written as DNA, the CDR3 is TGTGCCAGCAGTGAAAAAGGAGGGCCGGCGAAGCGGGAGGAGGATGAGCAGTTCTTC. The J gene is TRBJ2-1, the V gene TRBV6-1, with 9 bases fitting TRBD2. Germline CDR1 MNHNS, CDR2 SASEGT. The V segment lost 2 bases and the J segment 8 bases; nucleotides outside the gene matches: 19. The CDR3 sequence is 19 residues long.

The rearrangement uses TRBV6-5 and TRBJ1-1; D is perhaps TRBD1 (6 bases). This CDR3 has 15 residues. Trimming left V 8 bases short and J 9 bases short, with 25 bases between. Germline loops: CDR1 MNHEY, CDR2 SVGAGI. Written as DNA, the CDR3 is TGTGCCAGCGAGCCGCCGTCAGGGGCGGGGGCGAAAGCTTTCTTT. This translates into CASEPPSGAGAKAFF.

This chain joins TRBV9 and TRBJ2-2, with 8 positions matching TRBD1. CDR1 and CDR2 (germline): SGDLS, YYNGEE. The CDR3 spans 16 residues. With 3 bases clipped from V and 7 bases from J, the junction kept 11 bases outside the gene matches. DNA for the CDR3: TGTGCCAGCAGCGAGGGGAGCAGGGGGCTGAGCGGGGAGCTGTTTTTT. Protein: CASSEGSRGLSGELFF.

The table lists this clone with a few counts. The J gene is TRBJ1-5, the V gene TRBV19; the match to TRBD1 covers 11 bases. Looked up from germline, CDR1 is LNHDA and CDR2 is SQIVND (reference sequence). V gave up 4 bases and J gave up 7 bases; unmatched junction bases: 18. The CDR3 extends over 19 amino acids. In DNA form, the CDR3 reads TGTGCCAGTAGTAGTAGGGCATCTCTGGGACAGGGGGTTAGGCAGCCCCAGCATTTT. It specifies CASSSRASLGQGVRQPQHF.

This clone came up a few times. The rearrangement links TRBV19 to TRBJ2-5; TRBD2 might be the D (6 bases). With 10 bases removed from V and 5 bases from J, the gap between germline ends came to 23 bases. Germline-derived CDR1 and CDR2 are LNHDA and SQIVND (reference sequence). The CDR3 is 15 residues long. The DNA of the CDR3 is TGTGCCACCTCAAAACTAGCCGGTGGTACGGAGACCCAGTACTTC. It is translated as CATSKLAGGTETQYF.

V gene TRBV5-8 combines with J gene TRBJ1-2; 9 positions agree with TRBD1. V shed 4 bases, J shed 5 bases, and the junction held 6 bases outside the gene matches. Germline V CDR1 and CDR2: SGHTS, YDEGEE. The CDR3 loop spans 14 amino acids. CDR3 sequence: CASSVGQGVYGYTF. In DNA, the CDR3 is TGTGCCAGCAGCGTGGGACAGGGAGTTTATGGCTACACCTTC.

Here the CDR3 DNA reads TGTGCCAGCAGTTGGGGCGGAGTAACCCAAGAGACCCAGTACTTC. Translation gives CASSWGGVTQETQYF. V usage is TRBV27 and J usage is TRBJ2-5; D may be TRBD1 (5 bases). Per germline, CDR1 MNHEY and CDR2 SMNVEV (reference sequence). The CDR3 consists of 15 residues. V gave up 4 bases and J gave up 1 base, with 13 bases separating them.